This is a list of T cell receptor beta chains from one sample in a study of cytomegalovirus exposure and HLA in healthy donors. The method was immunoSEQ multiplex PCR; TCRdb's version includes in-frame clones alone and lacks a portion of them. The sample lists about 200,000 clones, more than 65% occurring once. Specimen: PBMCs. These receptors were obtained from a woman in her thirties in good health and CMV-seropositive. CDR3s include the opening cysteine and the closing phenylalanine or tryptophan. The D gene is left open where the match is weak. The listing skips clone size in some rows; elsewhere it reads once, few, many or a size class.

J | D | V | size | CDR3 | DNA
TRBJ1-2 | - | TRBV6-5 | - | CASSYSTVHIYGYTF | TGTGCCAGCAGTTACTCGACAGTCCACATTTATGGCTACACCTTC
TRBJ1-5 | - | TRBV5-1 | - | CASSLTGNQPQHF | TGCGCCAGCAGCTTGACAGGCAATCAGCCCCAGCATTTT
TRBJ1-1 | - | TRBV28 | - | CASSYYTRRAFF | TGTGCCAGCAGTTACTATACGAGAAGGGCTTTCTTT
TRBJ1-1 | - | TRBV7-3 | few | CASSLFPGAEAFF | TGTGCCAGCAGCTTATTCCCAGGCGCTGAAGCTTTCTTT
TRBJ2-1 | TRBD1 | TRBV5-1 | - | CASSHRQGTSYNEQFF | TGCGCCAGCAGCCACCGACAGGGCACCTCCTACAATGAGCAGTTCTTC
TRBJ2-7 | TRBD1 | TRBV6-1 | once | CASSDPDRLFSYEQYF | TGTGCCAGCAGTGACCCGGACAGGCTGTTCTCCTACGAGCAGTACTTC
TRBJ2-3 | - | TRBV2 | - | CAGGFGTDTQYF | TGTGCCGGAGGGTTTGGCACAGATACGCAGTATTTT
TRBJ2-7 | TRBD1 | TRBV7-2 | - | CASSDQTGSYEQYF | TGTGCCAGCAGCGATCAGACAGGGTCCTACGAGCAGTACTTC
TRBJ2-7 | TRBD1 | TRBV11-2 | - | CASSSAPGQGLSYEQYF | TGTGCCAGCAGCTCCGCTCCAGGACAGGGCCTTTCCTACGAGCAGTACTTC
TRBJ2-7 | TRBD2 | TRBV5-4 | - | CASRQAGGPMYEQYF | TGTGCCAGCCGGCAAGCGGGAGGGCCTATGTACGAGCAGTACTTC
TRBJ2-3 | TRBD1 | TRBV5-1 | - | CASSPPTGDLPDTQYF | TGCGCCAGCAGCCCGCCGACAGGGGATCTCCCAGATACGCAGTATTTT
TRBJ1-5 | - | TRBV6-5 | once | CASSYSSDSNQPQHF | TGTGCCAGCAGTTACTCGTCAGATAGCAATCAGCCCCAGCATTTT
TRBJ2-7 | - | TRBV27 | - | CASSLSTGSNYEQYF | TGTGCCAGCAGTTTATCGACGGGATCAAACTACGAGCAGTACTTC
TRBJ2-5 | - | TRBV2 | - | CASRTDSQETQYF | TGTGCCAGCAGGACGGACAGTCAAGAGACCCAGTACTTC
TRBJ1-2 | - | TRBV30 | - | CAWSPGGRYGYTF | TGTGCCTGGAGTCCGGGGGGACGATATGGCTACACCTTC
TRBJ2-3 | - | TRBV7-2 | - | CASSLAGLSTDTQYF | TGTGCCAGCAGCTTGGCAGGGCTCAGCACAGATACGCAGTATTTT
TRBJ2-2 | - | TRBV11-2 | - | CASSFPFSAELNTGELFF | TGTGCCAGCAGCTTCCCCTTTAGCGCCGAACTGAACACCGGGGAGCTGTTTTTT
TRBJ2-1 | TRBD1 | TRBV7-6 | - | CASSLAQGGRWDEQFF | TGTGCCAGCAGCTTAGCGCAAGGGGGCAGGTGGGATGAGCAGTTCTTC
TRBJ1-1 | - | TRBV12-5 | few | CASGWGGPEAFF | TGTGCTAGTGGTTGGGGGGGTCCAGAAGCTTTCTTT
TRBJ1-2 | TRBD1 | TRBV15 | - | CATSPGTGPGYTF | TGTGCCACCTCTCCCGGGACAGGGCCAGGCTACACCTTC
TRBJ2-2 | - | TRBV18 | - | CASSLRGQANTGELFF | TGTGCCAGCTCACTCCGGGGACAAGCAAACACCGGGGAGCTGTTTTTT
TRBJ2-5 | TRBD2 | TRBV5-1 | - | CASSLELAAETQYF | TGCGCCAGCAGCTTGGAACTAGCGGCGGAGACCCAGTACTTC
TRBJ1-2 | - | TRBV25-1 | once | CASSEWGGGFYGYTF | TGTGCCAGCAGTGAATGGGGGGGCGGCTTCTATGGCTACACCTTC
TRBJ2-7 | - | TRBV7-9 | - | CASSILAQISYEQYF | TGTGCCAGCAGCATTTTGGCACAGATCTCCTACGAGCAGTACTTC
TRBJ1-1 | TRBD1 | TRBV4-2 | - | CASSTRDRADTEAFF | TGTGCCAGCAGCACCCGGGACAGGGCGGATACTGAAGCTTTCTTT
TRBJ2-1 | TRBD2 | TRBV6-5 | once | CASRGTSGYNEQFF | TGTGCCAGCAGGGGGACTAGCGGCTACAATGAGCAGTTCTTC
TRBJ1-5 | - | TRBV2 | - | CASSAQPGSNQPQHF | TGTGCCAGCAGTGCGCAGCCAGGAAGTAATCAGCCCCAGCATTTT
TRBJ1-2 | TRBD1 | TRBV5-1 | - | CASSLGQGNYGYTF | TGCGCCAGCAGCTTGGGACAGGGGAACTATGGCTACACCTTC
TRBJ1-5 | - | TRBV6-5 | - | CASSYERGQPQHF | TGTGCCAGCAGTTATGAGCGGGGTCAGCCCCAGCATTTT
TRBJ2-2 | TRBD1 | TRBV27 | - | CASTLRTGGPGELFF | TGTGCCAGCACCCTGAGGACAGGGGGCCCCGGGGAGCTGTTTTTT
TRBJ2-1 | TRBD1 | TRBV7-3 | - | CASSTGQGHFGSEQFF | TGTGCCAGCAGCACTGGACAGGGCCATTTCGGGAGTGAGCAGTTCTTC